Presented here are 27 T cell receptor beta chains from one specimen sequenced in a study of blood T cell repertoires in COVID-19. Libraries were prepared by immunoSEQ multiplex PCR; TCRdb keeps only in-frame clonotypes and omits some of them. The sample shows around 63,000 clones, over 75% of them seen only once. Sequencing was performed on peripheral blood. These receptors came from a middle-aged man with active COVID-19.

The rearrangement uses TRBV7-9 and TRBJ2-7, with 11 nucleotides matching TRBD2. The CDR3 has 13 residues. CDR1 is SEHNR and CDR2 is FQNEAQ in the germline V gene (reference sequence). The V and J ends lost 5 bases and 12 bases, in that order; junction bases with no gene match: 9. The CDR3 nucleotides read TGTGCCAGCAGCGAACTAGCGGGGGCTGGGGGGTACTTC. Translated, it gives CASSELAGAGGYF.

CDR3 residues: CASSQGPINNQPQHF. Here the CDR3 DNA reads TGTGCCAGCTCACAGGGGCCTATAAACAATCAGCCCCAGCATTTT. V and J are TRBV18 and TRBJ1-5, with TRBD1 as a possible D gene (5 bases). Germline CDR1 KGHSH, CDR2 LQKENI. Between the trimmed V and J ends, which lost 4 bases and 3 bases, there was a span of 13 bases. CDR3 length: 15 amino acids.

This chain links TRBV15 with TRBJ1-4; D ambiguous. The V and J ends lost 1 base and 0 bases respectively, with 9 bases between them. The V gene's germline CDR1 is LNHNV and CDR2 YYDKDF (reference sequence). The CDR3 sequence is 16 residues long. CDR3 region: CATSRGGFATNEKLFF. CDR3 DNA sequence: TGTGCCACCAGCAGAGGAGGGTTTGCAACTAATGAAAAACTGTTTTTT.

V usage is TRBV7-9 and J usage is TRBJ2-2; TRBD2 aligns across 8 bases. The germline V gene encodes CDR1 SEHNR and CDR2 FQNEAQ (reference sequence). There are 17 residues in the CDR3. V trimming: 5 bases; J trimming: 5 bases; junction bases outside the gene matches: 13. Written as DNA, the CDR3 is TGTGCCAGCAGCCCGACCCCGGGGGGGCCAATAACCGGGGAGCTGTTTTTT. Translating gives CASSPTPGGPITGELFF.

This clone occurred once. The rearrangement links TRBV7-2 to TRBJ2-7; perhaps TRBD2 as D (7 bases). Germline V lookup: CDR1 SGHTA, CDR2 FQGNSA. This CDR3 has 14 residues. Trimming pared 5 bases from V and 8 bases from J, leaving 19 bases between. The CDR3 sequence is CASSLQRGGGKQYF. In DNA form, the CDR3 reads TGTGCCAGCAGCCTCCAGCGGGGAGGGGGTAAGCAGTACTTC.

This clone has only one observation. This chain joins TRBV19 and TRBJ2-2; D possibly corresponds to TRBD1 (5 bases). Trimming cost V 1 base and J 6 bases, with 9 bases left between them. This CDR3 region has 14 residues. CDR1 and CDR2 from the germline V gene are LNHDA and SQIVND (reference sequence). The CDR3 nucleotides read TGTGCCAGTAGTATAGCAAGGGGTGCCGGGGAGCTGTTTTTT. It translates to CASSIARGAGELFF.

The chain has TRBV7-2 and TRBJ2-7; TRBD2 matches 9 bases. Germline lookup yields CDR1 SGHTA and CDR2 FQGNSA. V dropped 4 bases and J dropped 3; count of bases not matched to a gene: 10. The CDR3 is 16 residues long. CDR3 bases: TGTGCCAGCAGCTCATCCCTCTCAGCGGGGGGCTACGAGCAGTACTTC. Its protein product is CASSSSLSAGGYEQYF.

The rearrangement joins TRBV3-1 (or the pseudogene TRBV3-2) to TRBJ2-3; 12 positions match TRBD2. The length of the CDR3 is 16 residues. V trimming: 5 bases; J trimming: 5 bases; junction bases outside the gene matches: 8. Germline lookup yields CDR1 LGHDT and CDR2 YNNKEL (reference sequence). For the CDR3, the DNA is TGTGCCAGCAGCGTAACTAGCGGGGGGCTCGGAGATACGCAGTATTTT. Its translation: CASSVTSGGLGDTQYF.

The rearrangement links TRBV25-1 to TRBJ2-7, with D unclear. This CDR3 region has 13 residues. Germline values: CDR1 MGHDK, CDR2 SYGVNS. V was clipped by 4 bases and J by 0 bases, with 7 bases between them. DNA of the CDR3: TGTGCCAGCAGTGGCCTAGGCTCCTACGAGCAGTACTTC. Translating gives CASSGLGSYEQYF.

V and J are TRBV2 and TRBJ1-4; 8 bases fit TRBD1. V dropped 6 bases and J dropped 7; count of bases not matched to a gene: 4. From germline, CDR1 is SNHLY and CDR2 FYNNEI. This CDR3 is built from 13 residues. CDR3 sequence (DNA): TGTGCCAGCAGATCAGGGGGCTTTGAAAAACTGTTTTTT. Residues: CASRSGGFEKLFF. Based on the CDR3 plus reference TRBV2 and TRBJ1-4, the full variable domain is EPEVTQTPSHQVTQMGQEVILRCVPISNHLYFYWYRQILGQKVEFLVSFYNNEISEKSEIFDDQFSVERPDGSNFTLKIRSTKLEDSAMYFCASRSGGFEKLFFGSGTQLSVL.

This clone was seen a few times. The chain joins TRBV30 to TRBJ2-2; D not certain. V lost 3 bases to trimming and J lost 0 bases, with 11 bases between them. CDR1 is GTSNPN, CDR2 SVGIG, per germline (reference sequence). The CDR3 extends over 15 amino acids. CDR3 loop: CAWSPLIANTGELFF. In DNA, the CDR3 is TGTGCCTGGAGCCCCCTAATTGCGAACACCGGGGAGCTGTTTTTT.

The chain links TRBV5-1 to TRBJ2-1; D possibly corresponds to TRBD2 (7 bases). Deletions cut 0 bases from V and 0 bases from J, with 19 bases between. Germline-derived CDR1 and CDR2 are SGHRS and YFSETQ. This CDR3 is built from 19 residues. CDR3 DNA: TGCGCCAGCAGCTTGGCCCTCGGGGGGCGGCTCGGCTCCTACAATGAGCAGTTCTTC. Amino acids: CASSLALGGRLGSYNEQFF.

CDR3 coding DNA: TGTGCCAGCAGCTTGCAGGGGTCCACAGATACGCAGTATTTT. It translates to CASSLQGSTDTQYF. The rearrangement uses TRBV11-3 and TRBJ2-3; a weak D match, TRBD1 (6 bases). The CDR3 length is 14 residues. Per the germline V gene, CDR1 is SGHNT and CDR2 is YENEEA. The V end lost 3 bases, the J end lost 2 bases, and 9 bases lay between the germline ends.

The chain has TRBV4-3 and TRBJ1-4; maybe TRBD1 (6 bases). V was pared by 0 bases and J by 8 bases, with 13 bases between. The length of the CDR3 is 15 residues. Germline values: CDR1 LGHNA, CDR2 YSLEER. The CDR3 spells CASSQDGRGGEKLFF. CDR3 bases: TGCGCCAGCAGCCAAGATGGCAGGGGCGGCGAAAAACTGTTTTTT.

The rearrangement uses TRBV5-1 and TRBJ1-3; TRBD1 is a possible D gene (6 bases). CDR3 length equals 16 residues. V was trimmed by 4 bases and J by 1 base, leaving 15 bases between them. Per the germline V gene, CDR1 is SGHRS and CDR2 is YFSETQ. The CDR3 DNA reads TGCGCCAGCAGCCCGGTAGGCAGGGGATCTGGAAACACCATATATTTT. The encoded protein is CASSPVGRGSGNTIYF.

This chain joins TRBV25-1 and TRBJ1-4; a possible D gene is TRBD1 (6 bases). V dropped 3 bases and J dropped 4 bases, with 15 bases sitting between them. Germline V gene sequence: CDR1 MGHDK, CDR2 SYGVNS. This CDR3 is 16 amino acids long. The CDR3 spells CASSDLLTGHNEKLFF. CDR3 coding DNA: TGTGCCAGCAGTGACCTACTGACAGGCCATAATGAAAAACTGTTTTTT. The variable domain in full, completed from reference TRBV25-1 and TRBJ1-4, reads EADIYQTPRYLVIGTGKKITLECSQTMGHDKMYWYQQDPGMELHLIHYSYGVNSTEKGDLSSESTVSRIRTEHFPLTLESARPSHTSQYLCASSDLLTGHNEKLFFGSGTQLSVL.

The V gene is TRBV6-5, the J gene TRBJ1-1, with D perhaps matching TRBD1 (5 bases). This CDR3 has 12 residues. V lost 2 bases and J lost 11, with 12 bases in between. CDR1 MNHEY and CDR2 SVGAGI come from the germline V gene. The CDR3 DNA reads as TGTGCCAGCAGTTACGAGGGGAGGTCTGCTTTCTTT. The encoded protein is CASSYEGRSAFF.

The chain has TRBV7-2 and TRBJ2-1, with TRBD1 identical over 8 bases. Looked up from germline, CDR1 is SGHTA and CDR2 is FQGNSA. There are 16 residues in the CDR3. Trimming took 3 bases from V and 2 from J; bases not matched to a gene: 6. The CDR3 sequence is CASSFRQGLTYNEQFF. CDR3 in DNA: TGTGCCAGCAGCTTCAGACAGGGGTTAACCTACAATGAGCAGTTCTTC.

The CDR3 region is CAISDGGGYTDTQYF. The CDR3 bases are TGTGCCATCAGTGATGGCGGGGGGTACACAGATACGCAGTATTTT. The rearrangement links TRBV10-3 to TRBJ2-3, with 8 nucleotides matching TRBD2. Germline CDR1 and CDR2: ENHRY and SYGVKD. Losses at the gene ends were 3 bases for V and 2 bases for J; bases not matched to a gene: 4. The CDR3 sequence is 15 residues long.

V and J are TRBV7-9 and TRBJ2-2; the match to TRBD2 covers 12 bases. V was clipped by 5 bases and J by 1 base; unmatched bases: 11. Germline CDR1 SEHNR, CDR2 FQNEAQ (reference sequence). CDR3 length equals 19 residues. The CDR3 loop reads CASSKIYTSGGRNTGELFF. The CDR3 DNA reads TGTGCCAGCAGCAAAATTTATACTAGCGGGGGGCGGAACACCGGGGAGCTGTTTTTT.

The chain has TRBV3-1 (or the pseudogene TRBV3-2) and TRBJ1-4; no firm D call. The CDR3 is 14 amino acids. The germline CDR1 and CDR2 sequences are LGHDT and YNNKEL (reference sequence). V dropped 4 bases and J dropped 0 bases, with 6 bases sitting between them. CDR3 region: CASSLSATNEKLFF. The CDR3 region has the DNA TGTGCCAGCAGCCTCTCTGCAACTAATGAAAAACTGTTTTTT.

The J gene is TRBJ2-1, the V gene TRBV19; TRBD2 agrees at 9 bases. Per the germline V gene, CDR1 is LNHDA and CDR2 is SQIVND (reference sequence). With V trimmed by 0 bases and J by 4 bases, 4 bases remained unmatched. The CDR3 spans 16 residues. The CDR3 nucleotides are TGTGCCAGTAGTATAGAGGCTAGCGGGGTGTACAATGAGCAGTTCTTC. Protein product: CASSIEASGVYNEQFF.

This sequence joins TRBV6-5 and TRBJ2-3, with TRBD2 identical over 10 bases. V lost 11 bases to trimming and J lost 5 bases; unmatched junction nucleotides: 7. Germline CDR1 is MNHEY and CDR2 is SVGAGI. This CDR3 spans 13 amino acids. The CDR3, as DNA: TGTGCCGTAGAGCGGGGGGGCTTAGATACGCAGTATTTT. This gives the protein CAVERGGLDTQYF.

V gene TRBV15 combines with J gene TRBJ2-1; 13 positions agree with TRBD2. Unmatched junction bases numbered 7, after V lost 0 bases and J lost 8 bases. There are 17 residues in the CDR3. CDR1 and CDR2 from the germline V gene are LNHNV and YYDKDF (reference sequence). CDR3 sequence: CATSRDSGTSGEDEQFF. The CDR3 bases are TGTGCCACCAGCAGAGACTCCGGGACTAGCGGGGAAGATGAGCAGTTCTTC.

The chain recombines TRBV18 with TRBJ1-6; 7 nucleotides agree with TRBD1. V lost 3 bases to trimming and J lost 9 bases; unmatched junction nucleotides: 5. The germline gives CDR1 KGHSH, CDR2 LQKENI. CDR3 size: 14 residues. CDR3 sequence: CASSPGQVLSPLHF. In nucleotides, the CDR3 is TGTGCCAGCTCACCCGGACAGGTCCTTTCACCCCTCCACTTT.

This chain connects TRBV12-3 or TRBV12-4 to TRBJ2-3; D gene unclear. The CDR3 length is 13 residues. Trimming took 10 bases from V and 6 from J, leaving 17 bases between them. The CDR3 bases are TGTGCCACCACACAGTTTGAACGCGATACGCAGTATTTT. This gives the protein CATTQFERDTQYF.

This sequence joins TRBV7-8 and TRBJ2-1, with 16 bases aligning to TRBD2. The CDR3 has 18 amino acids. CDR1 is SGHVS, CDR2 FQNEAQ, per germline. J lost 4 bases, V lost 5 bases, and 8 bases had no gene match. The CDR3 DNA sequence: TGTGCCAGCAGCCCAGGGACTAGCGGGGGGGCGAGGTACAATGAGCAGTTCTTC. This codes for CASSPGTSGGARYNEQFF.